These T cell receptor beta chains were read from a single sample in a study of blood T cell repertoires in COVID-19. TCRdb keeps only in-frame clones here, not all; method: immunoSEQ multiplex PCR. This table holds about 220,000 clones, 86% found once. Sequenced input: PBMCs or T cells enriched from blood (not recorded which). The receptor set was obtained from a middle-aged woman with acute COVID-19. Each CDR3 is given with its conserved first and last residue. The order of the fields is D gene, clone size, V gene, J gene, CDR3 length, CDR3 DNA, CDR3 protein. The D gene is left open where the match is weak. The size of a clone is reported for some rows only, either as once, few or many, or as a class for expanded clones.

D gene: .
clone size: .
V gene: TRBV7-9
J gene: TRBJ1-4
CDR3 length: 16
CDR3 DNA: TGTGCCAGCAGCGGGGGGACTGACACAACTAATGAAAAACTGTTTTTT
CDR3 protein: CASSGGTDTTNEKLFF

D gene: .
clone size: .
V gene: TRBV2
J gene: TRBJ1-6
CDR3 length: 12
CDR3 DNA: TGTGCCAGCCTGCGGGATAATTCACCCCTCCACTTT
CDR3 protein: CASLRDNSPLHF

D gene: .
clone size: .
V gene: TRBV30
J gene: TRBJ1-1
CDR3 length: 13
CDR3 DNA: TGTGCCTCCCAGCCGACAGCGAACACTGAAGCTTTCTTT
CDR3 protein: CASQPTANTEAFF

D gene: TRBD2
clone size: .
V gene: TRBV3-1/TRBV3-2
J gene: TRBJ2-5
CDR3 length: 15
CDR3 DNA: TGTGCCAGCAGCCCTAGGACTAGCGGGGCCGAGACCCAGTACTTC
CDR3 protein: CASSPRTSGAETQYF

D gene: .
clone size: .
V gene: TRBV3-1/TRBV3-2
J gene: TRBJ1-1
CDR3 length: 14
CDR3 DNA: TGTGCCAGCAGCCAAAGGCGGCTGGACACTGAAGCTTTCTTT
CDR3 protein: CASSQRRLDTEAFF

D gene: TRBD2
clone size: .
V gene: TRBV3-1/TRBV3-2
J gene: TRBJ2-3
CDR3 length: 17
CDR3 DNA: TGTGCCAGCAGCCCTACCGGCGGGGGGGGCCCGCCAGATACGCAGTATTTT
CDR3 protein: CASSPTGGGGPPDTQYF

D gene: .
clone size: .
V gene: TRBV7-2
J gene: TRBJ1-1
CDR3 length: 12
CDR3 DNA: TGTGCCAGCAGCTCCCTGAACAACGAAGCTTTCTTT
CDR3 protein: CASSSLNNEAFF

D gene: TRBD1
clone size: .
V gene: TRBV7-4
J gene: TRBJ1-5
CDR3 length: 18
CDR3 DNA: TGTGCCAGCAGCCAGTCCCGGGACAGGGAGGCTGGGGATCAGCCCCAGCATTTT
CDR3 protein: CASSQSRDREAGDQPQHF

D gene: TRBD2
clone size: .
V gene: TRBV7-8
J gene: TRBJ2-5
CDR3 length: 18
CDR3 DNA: TGTGCCAGCAGCTCTCGACCCGGGACTAGCGGGGGAAGAGAGACCCAGTACTTC
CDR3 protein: CASSSRPGTSGGRETQYF

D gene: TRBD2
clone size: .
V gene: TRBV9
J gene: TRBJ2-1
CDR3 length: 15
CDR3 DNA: TGTGCCAGCAGCGATCTAGCGGGGGGGTTCGGTGAGCAGTTCTTC
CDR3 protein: CASSDLAGGFGEQFF

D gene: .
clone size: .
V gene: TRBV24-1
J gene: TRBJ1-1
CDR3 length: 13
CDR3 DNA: TGTGCCACCAGGTACAGGGCCGGGTCTGAAGCTTTCTTT
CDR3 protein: CATRYRAGSEAFF

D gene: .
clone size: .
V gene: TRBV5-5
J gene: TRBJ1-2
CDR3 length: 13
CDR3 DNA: TGTGCCAGCAGCTTGGCGACAGTTAGGAGCTACACCTTC
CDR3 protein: CASSLATVRSYTF

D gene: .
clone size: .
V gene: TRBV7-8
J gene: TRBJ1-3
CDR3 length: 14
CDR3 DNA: TGTGCCAGCAGCTTAGGCGCCTCTGGAAACACCATATATTTT
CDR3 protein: CASSLGASGNTIYF

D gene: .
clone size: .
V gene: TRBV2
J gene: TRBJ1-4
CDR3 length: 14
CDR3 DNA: TGTGCCAGCAGATACAGGGTCGGACGAGAAAAACTGTTTTTT
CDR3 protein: CASRYRVGREKLFF

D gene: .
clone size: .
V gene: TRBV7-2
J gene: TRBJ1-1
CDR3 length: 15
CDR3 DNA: TGTGCCAGCAGCTTAGGACACAGCTCAGACACTGAAGCTTTCTTT
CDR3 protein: CASSLGHSSDTEAFF

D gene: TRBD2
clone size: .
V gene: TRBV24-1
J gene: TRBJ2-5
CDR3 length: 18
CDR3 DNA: TGTGCCACCAGTGACCCCGGGACTAGCGGGGGCCTCCAAGAGACCCAGTACTTC
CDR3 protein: CATSDPGTSGGLQETQYF

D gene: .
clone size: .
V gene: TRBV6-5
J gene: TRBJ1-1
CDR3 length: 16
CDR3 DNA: TGTGCCAGCAGTTACATCAGGGCTGAAATGAACACTGAAGCTTTCTTT
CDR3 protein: CASSYIRAEMNTEAFF

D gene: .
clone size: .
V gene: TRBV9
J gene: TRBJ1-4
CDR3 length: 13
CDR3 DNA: TGTGCCAGCTCCTCCGCAACTAATGAAAAACTGTTTTTT
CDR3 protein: CASSSATNEKLFF

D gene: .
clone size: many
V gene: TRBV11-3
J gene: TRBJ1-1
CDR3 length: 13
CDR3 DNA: TGTGCCAGCAGCTTTCGAGCGGGCGGTGAAGCTTTCTTT
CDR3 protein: CASSFRAGGEAFF

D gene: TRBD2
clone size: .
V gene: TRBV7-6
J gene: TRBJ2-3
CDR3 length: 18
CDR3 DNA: TGTGCCAGCAGCTTAAGGACTAGCGGGGGGCCGTCCACAGATACGCAGTATTTT
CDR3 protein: CASSLRTSGGPSTDTQYF

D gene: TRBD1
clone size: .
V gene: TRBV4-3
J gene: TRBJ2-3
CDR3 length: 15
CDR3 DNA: TGCGCCAGCAGCCAAGAAGGGACAGGGACAGATACGCAGTATTTT
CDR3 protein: CASSQEGTGTDTQYF

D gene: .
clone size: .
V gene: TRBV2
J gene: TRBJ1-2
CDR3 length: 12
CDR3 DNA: TGTGCCAGCAGTGAAACCCGCGGGGGCTACACCTTC
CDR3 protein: CASSETRGGYTF

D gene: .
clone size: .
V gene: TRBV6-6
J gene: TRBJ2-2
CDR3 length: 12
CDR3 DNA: TGTGCCAGCAGTGGGGGGTCCGGGGAGCTGTTTTTT
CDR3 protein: CASSGGSGELFF

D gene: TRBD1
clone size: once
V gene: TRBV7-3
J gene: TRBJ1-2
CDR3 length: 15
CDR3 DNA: TGTGCCAGCAGACGTAAACAGGGGGGCGACTATGGCTACACCTTC
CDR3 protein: CASRRKQGGDYGYTF

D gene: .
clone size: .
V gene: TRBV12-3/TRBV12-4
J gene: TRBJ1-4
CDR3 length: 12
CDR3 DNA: TGTGCCAGCAGTTTAACAAATGAAAAACTGTTTTTT
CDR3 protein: CASSLTNEKLFF

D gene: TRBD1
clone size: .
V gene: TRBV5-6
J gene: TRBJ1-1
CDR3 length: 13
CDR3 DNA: TGTGCCAGCAGCCCGGACAGGGGCACTGAAGCTTTCTTT
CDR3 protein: CASSPDRGTEAFF

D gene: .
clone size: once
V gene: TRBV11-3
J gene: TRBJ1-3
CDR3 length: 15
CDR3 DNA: TGTGCCAGCAGCTCCGCGGGGAACTCTGGAAACACCATATATTTT
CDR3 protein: CASSSAGNSGNTIYF

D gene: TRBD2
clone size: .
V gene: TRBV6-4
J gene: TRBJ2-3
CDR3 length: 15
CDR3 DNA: TGTGCCAGCAGTGACGGAGCGGGGGGTAAAGATACGCAGTATTTT
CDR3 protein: CASSDGAGGKDTQYF

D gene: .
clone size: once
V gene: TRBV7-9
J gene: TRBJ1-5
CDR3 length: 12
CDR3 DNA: TGTGCCAGCAGCCCCGGTGGTCAGCCCCAGCATTTT
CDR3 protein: CASSPGGQPQHF

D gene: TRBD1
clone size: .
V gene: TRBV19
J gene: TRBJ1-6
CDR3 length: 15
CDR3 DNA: TGTGCCAGTAGTAGGGGACAGGGCTATAATTCACCCCTCCACTTT
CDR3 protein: CASSRGQGYNSPLHF

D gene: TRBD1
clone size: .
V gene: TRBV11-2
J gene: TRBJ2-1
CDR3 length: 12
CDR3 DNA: TGTGCCAGCAGCTTTCTTACGGGACAGAAGTTCTTC
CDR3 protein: CASSFLTGQKFF

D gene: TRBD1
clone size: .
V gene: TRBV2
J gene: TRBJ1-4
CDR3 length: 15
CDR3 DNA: TGTGCCAGCAGTGAACAGGGGGCGGCTAATGAAAAACTGTTTTTT
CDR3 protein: CASSEQGAANEKLFF

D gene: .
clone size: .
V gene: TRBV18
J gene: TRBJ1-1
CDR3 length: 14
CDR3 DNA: TGTGCCAGCTCCGCCACGGGAGGGAACACTGAAGCTTTCTTT
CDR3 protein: CASSATGGNTEAFF

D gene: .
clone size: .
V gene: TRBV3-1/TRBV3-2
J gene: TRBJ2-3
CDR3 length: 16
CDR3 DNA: TGTGCCAGCAGCCAAGCTGGCAGGGGTTCCCATGGGACGCAGTATTTT
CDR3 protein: CASSQAGRGSHGTQYF

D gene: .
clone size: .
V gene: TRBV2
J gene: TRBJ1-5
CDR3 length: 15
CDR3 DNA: TGTGCCAGCAGTAACCCGTTACAGGGAAATCAGCCCCAGCATTTT
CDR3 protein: CASSNPLQGNQPQHF

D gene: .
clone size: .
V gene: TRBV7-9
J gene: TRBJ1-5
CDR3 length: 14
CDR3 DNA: TGTGCCAGCAGCTTAGCCCTTCCGGGGCAGCCCCAGCATTTT
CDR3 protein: CASSLALPGQPQHF

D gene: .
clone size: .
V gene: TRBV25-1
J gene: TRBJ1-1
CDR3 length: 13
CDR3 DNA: TGTGCCAGCAGTGAGGATGCGGACACTGAAGCTTTCTTT
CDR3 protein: CASSEDADTEAFF

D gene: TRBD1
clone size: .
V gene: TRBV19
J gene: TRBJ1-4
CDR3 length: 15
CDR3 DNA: TGTGCCAGTAGTATCGCGACAGGGCTTAATGAAAAACTGTTTTTT
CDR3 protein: CASSIATGLNEKLFF

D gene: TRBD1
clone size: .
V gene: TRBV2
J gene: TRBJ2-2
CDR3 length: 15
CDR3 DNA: TGTGCCAGCAGTGGAGGGACAGATGGGACCGGGGAGCTGTTTTTT
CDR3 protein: CASSGGTDGTGELFF

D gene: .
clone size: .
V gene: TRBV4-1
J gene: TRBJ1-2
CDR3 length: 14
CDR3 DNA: TGCGCCAGCAGCCAGCAAGGGGTCAACTATGGCTACACCTTC
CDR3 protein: CASSQQGVNYGYTF

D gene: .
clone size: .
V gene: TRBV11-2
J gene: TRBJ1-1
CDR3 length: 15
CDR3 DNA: TGTGCCAGCAGCTCCACCGGGGTACGGGACACTGAAGCTTTCTTT
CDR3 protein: CASSSTGVRDTEAFF

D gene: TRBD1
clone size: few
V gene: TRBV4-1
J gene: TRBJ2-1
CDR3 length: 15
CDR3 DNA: TGCGCCAGCAGCCTTACCGGGACAGAATCCAATGAGCAGTTCTTC
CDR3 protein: CASSLTGTESNEQFF

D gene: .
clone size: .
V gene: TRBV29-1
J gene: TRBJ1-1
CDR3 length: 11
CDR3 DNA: TGCAGCGCCGCGGCCGGTCCTGAAGCTTTCTTT
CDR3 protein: CSAAAGPEAFF

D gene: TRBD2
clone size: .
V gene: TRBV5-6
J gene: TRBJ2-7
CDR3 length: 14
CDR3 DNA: TGTGCCAGCAGCTTGGTGGGGCGGGGGTACGAGCAGTACTTC
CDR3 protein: CASSLVGRGYEQYF

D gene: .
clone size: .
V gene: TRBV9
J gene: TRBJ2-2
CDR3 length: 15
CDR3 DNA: TGTGCCAGCAGCGTAGGTGGTCTTAGCACCGGGGAGCTGTTTTTT
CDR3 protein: CASSVGGLSTGELFF

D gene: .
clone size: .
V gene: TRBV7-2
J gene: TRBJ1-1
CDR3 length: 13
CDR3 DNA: TGTGCCAGCAGCCTGGAGCGGAACACTGAAGCTTTCTTT
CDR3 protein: CASSLERNTEAFF

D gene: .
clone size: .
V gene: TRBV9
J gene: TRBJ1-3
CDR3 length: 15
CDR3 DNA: TGTGCCAGCAGCGTAGGGGCGGGCTCTGGAAACACCATATATTTT
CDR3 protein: CASSVGAGSGNTIYF

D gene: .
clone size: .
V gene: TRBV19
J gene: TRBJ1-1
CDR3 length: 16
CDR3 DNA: TGTGCCAGTAGACCCGGGTGGTCAGGTCCGGGGACTGAAGCTTTCTTT
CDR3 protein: CASRPGWSGPGTEAFF

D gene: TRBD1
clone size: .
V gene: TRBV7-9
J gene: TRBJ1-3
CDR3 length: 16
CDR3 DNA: TGTGCCAGCAGCTTCAATGACAGGGAGGCGGGAAACACCATATATTTT
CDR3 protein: CASSFNDREAGNTIYF

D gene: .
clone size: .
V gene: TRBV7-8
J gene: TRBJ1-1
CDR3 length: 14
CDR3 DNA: TGTGCCAGCAGCCCCGGAGGGCGTCACACTGAAGCTTTCTTT
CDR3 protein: CASSPGGRHTEAFF

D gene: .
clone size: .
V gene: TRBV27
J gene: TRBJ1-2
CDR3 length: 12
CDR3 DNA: TGTGCCAGCAGTGGGTCGGGGGAGACTTACACCTTC
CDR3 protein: CASSGSGETYTF

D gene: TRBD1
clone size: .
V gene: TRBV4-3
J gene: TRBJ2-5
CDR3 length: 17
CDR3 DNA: TGCGCCAGCAGCCGGGGCTCAGGGGGAGTTGGGCAAGAGACCCAGTACTTC
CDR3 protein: CASSRGSGGVGQETQYF